The entry below gives a single T cell receptor (beta chain) sequence along with its context. Clones were read by immunoSEQ multiplex PCR, and TCRdb kept only the in-frame ones, dropping some. The sample consists of about 480,000 clones, 70% to 90% of them appearing once. The data belong to a study of blood T cell repertoires in COVID-19. Germline V CDR1 and CDR2: LNHDA, SQIVND (reference sequence). Trimming shortened V by 2 bases and J by 1 base, and 15 bases separated the two germline ends. This CDR3 has 17 amino acids. What was sequenced was PBMCs or T cells enriched from blood (not recorded which). The clonotype comes from a woman aged 55-69 years who had recovered from COVID-19. J is TRBJ1-5 and V is TRBV19, with D unresolved. The CDR3 here is CASSITRGSLSNQPQHF. The CDR3 DNA reads as TGTGCCAGTAGTATAACCCGAGGCAGTCTAAGCAATCAGCCCCAGCATTTT.